One T cell receptor (beta chain) is described in this entry. The target antigen is unknown. Generated by immunoSEQ multiplex PCR, the TCRdb table keeps only in-frame clones and is missing some. The sample has more than 60,000 clones; about 87% are singletons. The ends were cut back, 8 bases at V and 6 bases at J, with 16 bases in the middle. The V gene's germline CDR1 is SGHVS and CDR2 FQNEAQ. The CDR3 totals 13 residues. The data were taken from a study of OX40 agonist ivuxolimab in advanced cancers. About the research overall: Patients in dose escalation had liver, melanoma, kidney or head and neck cancers.

The study, taken as a whole, reports: Partial responders treated at 0.1-3.0 mg/kg exhibited clonal expansion among the lowest measured.

The source material was CD4+ or CD8+ T cells sorted from blood, sampled in a trial of the OX40 agonist ivuxolimab. The receptor was isolated from an adult with an advanced solid tumor such as melanoma, head and neck, liver or kidney cancer. This sequence joins TRBV7-8 and TRBJ1-1, with D tentatively TRBD1 (5 bases). The CDR3 DNA follows: TGTGCCAGCGGTCCCAGGGCTCGCCCTGAAGCTTTCTTT. Amino acid sequence: CASGPRARPEAFF.